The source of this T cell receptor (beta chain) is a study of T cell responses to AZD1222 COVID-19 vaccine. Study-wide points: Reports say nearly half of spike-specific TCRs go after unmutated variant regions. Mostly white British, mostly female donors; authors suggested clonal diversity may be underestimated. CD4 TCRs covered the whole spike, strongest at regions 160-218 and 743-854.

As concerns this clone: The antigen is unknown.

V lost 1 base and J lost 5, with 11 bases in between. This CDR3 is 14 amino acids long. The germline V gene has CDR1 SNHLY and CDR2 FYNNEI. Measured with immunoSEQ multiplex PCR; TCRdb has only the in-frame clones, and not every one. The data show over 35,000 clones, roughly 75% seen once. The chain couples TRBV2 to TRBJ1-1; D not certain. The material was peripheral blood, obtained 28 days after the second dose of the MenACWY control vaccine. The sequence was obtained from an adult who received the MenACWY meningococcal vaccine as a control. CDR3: CASSEVGFGTEAFF. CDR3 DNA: TGTGCCAGCAGTGAAGTGGGGTTTGGTACTGAAGCTTTCTTT.